The clone carrying this TCR beta chain has a handful of counts. TCRdb re-derived calls from the 5' RACE reads in MiXCR, one entry per CDR3 protein. The table lists around 60,000 distinct CDR3 sequences, around 5.4% of them singletons. This record comes from a study of T cells after yellow fever vaccination. Study details: Memory subsets EM, EMRA, CM and Tscm were separated by sorting based on CD3, CD45RA, CCR7 and CD95.

Overall study results and limits: Just a small share of clonotypes turned up in the CD4 compartment as well as the CD8 compartment.

Germline values: CDR1 MGHRA, CDR2 YSYEKL. The CDR3 consists of 17 residues. The V gene end was trimmed by 0 bases and the J gene end by 5 bases; junction bases not matched to a gene: 12. This chain uses TRBV4-1 with TRBJ1-2; 7 positions match TRBD1. The specimen was PBMCs, either bulk or a sorted T-cell subset (CD4+, CD8+, memory, or dextramer-sorted; not recorded which), collected on the day of the yellow fever booster vaccination. The receptor comes from a man aged 18 to 35 who received the YFV17D yellow fever vaccine. CDR3 sequence (DNA): TGCGCCAGCAGCCAAGAAGTACAGGGGTTTTTAGGGTATGGCTACACCTTC. The encoded protein is CASSQEVQGFLGYGYTF.